One sample yielded the 11 T cell receptor delta chains listed below, sequenced in a study of gamma-delta T cells after stem cell transplantation. TCRdb fed the RT-PCR reads into CATT to redo clone calling. The table includes roughly 5,400 delta-chain clones, around 9.6% detected once. Sequencing was performed on gamma-delta T cells. The receptors come from a human donor. It is not recorded whose cells these are; they may come from a transplant donor.

The V call is TRDV2, the J call TRDJ1; no reliable D call. Germline V CDR1 and CDR2: GEAIGNYY, EKD. CDR3 length: 12 residues. V lost 6 bases to trimming and J lost 0 bases, with 7 bases between them. CDR3 nucleotide sequence: TGTGCCTGTCCCCCAAACACCGATAAACTCATCTTT. This encodes CACPPNTDKLIF.

This clone has just a few counts. Since a much larger clone is just one base distant, this may be a read error. The chain carries TRDV2 and TRDJ1; 11 bases match TRDD3. Germline V gives CDR1 GEAIGNYY, CDR2 EKD. This CDR3 spans 20 amino acids. V was clipped by 5 bases and J by 3 bases; unmatched bases: 22. CDR3 loop: CACVTLPTSLGDTAADKLIF. In DNA form, the CDR3 reads TGTGCCTGTGTCACGCTCCCTACGTCCCTGGGGGATACAGCGGCCGATAAACTCATCTTT.

This chain joins TRDV1 and TRDJ3; the match to TRDD3 covers 12 bases. The CDR3 loop spans 20 amino acids. J was trimmed by 0 bases and V by 3 bases; bases with no gene match: 6. Germline V CDR1 and CDR2: TSWWSYY, QGS. In DNA form, the CDR3 reads TGTGCTCTTGGGGAGTACTGGGGGATACAAAGCTCCTGGGACACCCGACAGATGTTTTTC. Protein: CALGEYWGIQSSWDTRQMFF.

A remark on this clone: The same CDR3 is also encoded by other DNA sequences in this sample. The chain joins TRDV2 to TRDJ1; TRDD3 matches 13 bases. This CDR3 is built from 20 residues. CDR1 is GEAIGNYY and CDR2 is EKD in the germline V gene. The V gene end was trimmed by 0 bases and the J gene end by 0 bases; junction bases not matched to a gene: 12. CDR3 nucleotides: TGTGCCTGTGACACCGTGGGAACTGGGGGATACGGTCGGGACACCGATAAACTCATCTTT. Translated, it gives CACDTVGTGGYGRDTDKLIF.

This clone was recorded a few times. This rearrangement joins TRDV2 to TRDJ1; TRDD3 aligns across 9 bases. V dropped 2 bases and J dropped 0; count of bases not matched to a gene: 21. The CDR3 runs to 21 residues. Germline CDR1 GEAIGNYY, CDR2 EKD. The CDR3 loop is CACDKVPSQDWGSPYTDKLIF. The CDR3 region has the DNA TGTGCCTGTGACAAGGTTCCCTCCCAGGACTGGGGGAGCCCGTACACCGATAAACTCATCTTT.

This clone was seen a handful of times. Possible read error: a much larger clone is one base away. The chain is built from TRDV2 and TRDJ1; D is ambiguous. Germline V gene data show CDR1 as GEAIGNYY and CDR2 as EKD. The CDR3 spans 14 residues. The CDR3 DNA reads TGTGCCTGTGGCACCTTATTGGACACCGATAAACTCATCTTT. Translation: CACGTLLDTDKLIF.

This clone was recorded a few times. A much larger clone differs from this one at a single base, so this may be a read error. The V and J genes are TRDV2 and TRDJ1; D may be TRDD3 (6 bases). The germline gives CDR1 GEAIGNYY, CDR2 EKD. The CDR3 runs to 17 residues. CDR3 DNA sequence: TGTGCCTGTGATGGACTGCCGGGGGACCAATACACCGGTAAACTCATCTTT. Translation: CACDGLPGDQYTGKLIF.

As for this clone: A far larger clone is just one base off, so this is likely a read error. This sample also contains other DNA sequences that code for the same CDR3. Here the CDR3 reads CACDTLTGGSTDKLIF. The CDR3 DNA sequence: TGTGCCTGTGATACTTTGACTGGGGGGTCCACCGATAAACTCATCTTT. The gene calls are TRDV2 and TRDJ1; TRDD3 aligns across 8 bases. This CDR3 region has 16 residues. Germline loops: CDR1 GEAIGNYY, CDR2 EKD. After removal of 4 bases from V and 1 base from J, the junction contained 10 bases not matched to a gene.

Only a few counts were recorded for this clone. The chain carries TRDV2 and TRDJ1, with D unclear. Per germline, CDR1 GEAIGNYY and CDR2 EKD. The CDR3 extends over 14 amino acids. Trimming took off 0 bases at V and 0 bases at J, with 7 bases between the two ends. DNA for the CDR3: TGTGCCTGTGACACCACCCTGAACACCGATAAACTCATCTTT. It translates to CACDTTLNTDKLIF.

On this clone: The likely explanation is a read error, given a far larger clone one base away. Other DNA variants within this sample encode the same CDR3. The V gene is TRDV2, the J gene TRDJ1, with 13 bases fitting TRDD3. The CDR3 is 18 amino acids. Germline V lookup: CDR1 GEAIGNYY, CDR2 EKD. After removal of 3 bases from V and 1 base from J, the junction contained 10 bases not matched to a gene. The CDR3 here is CACDPLLGDTRGTDKLIF. CDR3 in DNA: TGTGCCTGTGACCCCTTACTGGGGGATACGCGGGGCACCGATAAACTCATCTTT.

This clone has more than one count but fewer than ten. The chain recombines TRDV2 with TRDJ3, with TRDD3 identical over 11 bases. The junction had 8 bases not matched to a gene; V was cut back by 3 bases and J by 2 bases. Germline V gene lookup returns CDR1 GEAIGNYY and CDR2 EKD. The CDR3 totals 19 residues. The CDR3 nucleotides are TGTGCCTGTGACTCGATACTGGGGGATAAGCCCTGGGACACCCGACAGATGTTTTTC. This gives the protein CACDSILGDKPWDTRQMFF.